This entry lists 21 T cell receptor beta chains sequenced from one sample in a study of OX40 agonist ivuxolimab in advanced cancers. The protocol used for the library was the immunoSEQ multiplex PCR assay. Here the immuneACCESS table is served through TCRdb, limited to in-frame sequences with V and J called. Missing clones are a known gap in these copies; in checked studies unresolved V genes cover under half, and the rest lacks a known reason. The sample data list about 17,000 clones, and roughly 90% of these were observed just once. Less than 20% of the sample is held by the ten biggest clonotypes. The material sequenced was CD4+ or CD8+ T cells sorted from blood, taken in a trial of the OX40 agonist ivuxolimab. The receptors come from an adult with an advanced solid tumor such as melanoma, head and neck, liver or kidney cancer.

The CDR3 loop reads CASSLASGQTEQYF. The CDR3 DNA is TGTGCCAGCAGCTTAGCCTCGGGACAGACCGAGCAGTACTTC. V usage is TRBV7-6 and J usage is TRBJ2-5; 7 bases are a match to TRBD1. The J call could be wrong; TRBJ2-7 is a better fit for the DNA end. The CDR3 runs 14 residues. CDR1 is SGHVS, CDR2 FNYEAQ, per germline.

The chain recombines TRBV4-3 with TRBJ2-5; 8 positions match TRBD1. V shed 4 bases and J 6 bases; nucleotides not matched to a gene: 10. Germline CDR1 is LGHNA and CDR2 is YSLEER. The CDR3 consists of 15 residues. The CDR3 protein is CASSLRQGTEKTQYF. CDR3 bases: TGCGCCAGCAGCCTACGACAGGGGACAGAGAAGACCCAGTACTTC.

This chain uses TRBV9 with TRBJ2-1, with 10 bases identical to TRBD2. The junction had 12 bases not matched to a gene; V was cut back by 4 bases and J by 8 bases. CDR1 SGDLS and CDR2 YYNGEE come from the germline V gene. This CDR3 is built from 16 residues. The CDR3 is CASSLGLAAGLDEQFF. DNA for the CDR3: TGTGCCAGCAGCCTAGGACTAGCGGCCGGATTGGATGAGCAGTTCTTC.

The chain carries TRBV6-1 and TRBJ1-2; tentative D call: TRBD1 (6 bases). With 2 bases removed from V and 6 bases from J, the gap between germline ends came to 10 bases. From germline, CDR1 is MNHNS and CDR2 SASEGT. The CDR3 extends over 13 amino acids. The CDR3: CASSEWGAHGYTF. The CDR3 DNA follows: TGTGCCAGCAGTGAATGGGGGGCGCATGGCTACACCTTC.

V usage is TRBV28 and J usage is TRBJ2-7; 13 bases are shared with TRBD2. Germline CDR1 MDHEN, CDR2 SYDVKM. This CDR3 is 15 amino acids long. V was pared by 6 bases and J by 3 bases, with 5 bases of the junction left unmatched. CDR3 sequence reads: CASRDGTSGVYEQYF. Here the CDR3 DNA reads TGTGCCAGCAGAGACGGGACTAGCGGGGTCTACGAGCAGTACTTC.

This rearrangement joins TRBV5-1 to TRBJ2-7; 7 positions agree with TRBD1. The CDR3 contains 14 residues. Germline CDR1 and CDR2: SGHRS and YFSETQ. The V segment lost 4 bases and the J segment 3 bases; nucleotides outside the gene matches: 7. The CDR3 loop reads CASSLKGTDYEQYF. In DNA form, the CDR3 reads TGCGCCAGCAGCCTGAAGGGGACAGACTACGAGCAGTACTTC.

The chain links TRBV10-3 to TRBJ2-7; 14 bases fit TRBD2. The CDR3 is 15 residues long. V lost 10 bases to trimming and J lost 6 bases; unmatched junction nucleotides: 11. Germline V CDR1 and CDR2: ENHRY, SYGVKD. The CDR3: CATRNQGLAGGEQYF. In DNA, the CDR3 is TGTGCCACGCGCAACCAAGGACTAGCGGGAGGCGAGCAGTACTTC.

The chain recombines TRBV29-1 with TRBJ2-6; 7 nucleotides align to TRBD2. Germline trimming cut 4 bases from V and 0 bases from J; bases unmatched to any gene: 6. Germline CDR1 is SQVTM and CDR2 is ANQGSEA. CDR3 size: 16 residues. The DNA for the CDR3 is TGCAGCGTTGGACGGGAGGCTGGCTCTGGGGCCAACGTCCTGACTTTC. Translating gives CSVGREAGSGANVLTF.

This chain uses TRBV28 with TRBJ2-2; possibly TRBD2 for D (5 bases). The V end was cut by 2 bases, the J end by 5 bases, with 12 bases between. Per the germline V gene, CDR1 is MDHEN and CDR2 is SYDVKM. This CDR3 region has 15 residues. The CDR3 DNA follows: TGTGCCAGCAGTTTACGACGGGGATTTACCGGGGAGCTGTTTTTT. The encoded protein is CASSLRRGFTGELFF.

This clone was seen just once. V usage is TRBV27 and J usage is TRBJ2-3; D may be TRBD1 (6 bases). The V end lost 3 bases, the J end lost 2 bases, and 12 bases lay between the germline ends. Germline assignment: CDR1 MNHEY and CDR2 SMNVEV (reference sequence). CDR3 length: 15 residues. CDR3 nucleotides: TGTGCCAGCAGTTTCTCGGACAGAATCACAGATACGCAGTATTTT. Translating gives CASSFSDRITDTQYF.

This rearrangement joins TRBV4-1 to TRBJ2-1; TRBD2 matches at 8 bases. Looked up from germline, CDR1 is MGHRA and CDR2 is YSYEKL. After removal of 6 bases from V and 7 bases from J, the junction contained 11 bases not matched to a gene. This CDR3 is built from 15 residues. Written as DNA, the CDR3 is TGCGCCAGCAGTCTTCTCGCGGGGGGTAGGAATGAGCAGTTCTTC. It yields the protein CASSLLAGGRNEQFF.

V usage is TRBV4-1 and J usage is TRBJ2-7, with 9 bases identical to TRBD2. This CDR3 contains 15 residues. The V segment lost 1 base and the J segment 1 base; nucleotides outside the gene matches: 2. Germline CDR1 and CDR2: MGHRA and YSYEKL. CDR3 sequence (DNA): TGCGCCAGCAGCCAAGGCCTAGCGGGGTCCTACGAGCAGTACTTC. Translating it yields CASSQGLAGSYEQYF.

The chain uses TRBV19 and TRBJ1-3; the D is unclear. The CDR3 contains 14 residues. The V gene's germline CDR1 is LNHDA and CDR2 SQIVND (reference sequence). The ends were cut back, 5 bases at V and 0 bases at J, with 8 bases in the middle. This chain's CDR3 is CASSLTNSGNTIYF. The CDR3 DNA sequence: TGTGCCAGTAGTTTGACAAACTCTGGAAACACCATATATTTT.

V gene TRBV27 combines with J gene TRBJ1-6, with a tentative D call TRBD1 (5 bases). The germline gives CDR1 MNHEY, CDR2 SMNVEV (reference sequence). This CDR3 spans 14 amino acids. The ends were cut back, 3 bases at V and 13 bases at J, with 16 bases in the middle. For the CDR3, the DNA is TGTGCCAGCAGTTTGTCGGGGGGGATTTCGCCCCTCCACTTT. This gives the protein CASSLSGGISPLHF.

The CDR3 DNA is TGTGCCATCAGTGATCAGGTCGGTAGCTATGGCTACACCTTC. Protein: CAISDQVGSYGYTF. This sequence joins TRBV10-3 and TRBJ1-2; D is uncertain. This CDR3 comprises 14 residues. The germline V gene encodes CDR1 ENHRY and CDR2 SYGVKD. Trimming took off 3 bases at V and 4 bases at J, with 12 bases between the two ends.

The sample holds one count of this clone. The chain uses TRBV6-6 and TRBJ2-1; maybe TRBD2 (6 bases). V lost 0 bases and J lost 1, with 10 bases in between. The CDR3 runs to 16 residues. The germline V gene has CDR1 MNHNY and CDR2 SVGAGI (reference sequence). In nucleotides, the CDR3 is TGTGCCAGCAGTTACTCGAATAGCGGTTCCTACAATGAGCAGTTCTTC. This translates into CASSYSNSGSYNEQFF.

CDR3 in amino acids: CASSYPPHYEQYF. CDR3 coding DNA: TGTGCCAGCAGCTACCCCCCTCACTACGAGCAGTACTTC. The chain uses TRBV7-2 and TRBJ2-7, with D unclear. The CDR3 is 13 amino acids. From germline, CDR1 is SGHTA and CDR2 FQGNSA. Trimming removed 4 bases from V and 3 bases from J, with 10 bases in between.

The chain recombines TRBV11-3 with TRBJ2-1; a possible D gene is TRBD1 (6 bases). Germline V gene data show CDR1 as SGHNT and CDR2 as YENEEA. The CDR3 has 13 amino acids. Between the trimmed V and J ends, which lost 3 bases and 5 bases, there was a span of 8 bases. Here the CDR3 reads CASSFTGNNEQFF. In DNA form, the CDR3 reads TGTGCCAGCAGCTTTACAGGGAACAATGAGCAGTTCTTC.

The chain uses TRBV7-9 and TRBJ1-1; D perhaps matches TRBD1 (5 bases). In germline, CDR1 is SEHNR, CDR2 FQNEAQ (reference sequence). There are 16 residues in the CDR3. V lost 5 bases to trimming and J lost 8 bases, with 24 bases between them. The CDR3 region is CASSPGTVLVLEEAFF. The CDR3 coding sequence is TGTGCCAGCAGCCCCGGGACCGTCCTAGTTTTGGAGGAAGCTTTCTTT.

The V gene is TRBV25-1, the J gene TRBJ2-7, with TRBD1 matching over 9 bases. Trimming cost V 3 bases and J 7 bases; bases outside gene matches: 4. Germline CDR1 reads MGHDK; CDR2 reads SYGVNS. The CDR3 runs to 13 residues. The CDR3 loop reads CASSEDRGLEQYF. The CDR3 DNA reads TGTGCCAGCAGTGAGGACAGGGGACTGGAGCAGTACTTC.

The chain is built from TRBV7-2 and TRBJ1-1, with 10 bases aligning to TRBD1. J lost 5 bases, V lost 4 bases, and 13 bases had no gene match. Germline V lookup: CDR1 SGHTA, CDR2 FQGNSA. The CDR3 covers 17 residues. This chain's CDR3 is CASSWGTGANRGTEAFF. CDR3 coding DNA: TGTGCCAGCAGCTGGGGGACAGGGGCGAACCGAGGAACTGAAGCTTTCTTT.